This TCR beta chain was captured in a study of technical replicates of blood from a handful of donors. Libraries were prepared by immunoSEQ multiplex PCR; TCRdb keeps only in-frame clonotypes and omits some of them. The sample lists about 82,000 clones, over 75% occurring once. The CDR3 spans 16 residues. The V and J ends lost 2 bases and 2 bases respectively, with 13 bases between them. CDR1 and CDR2 (germline): KGHSH, LQKENI. This chain joins TRBV18 and TRBJ1-5; D unclear. The sequenced sample consisted of T cells isolated from PBMCs. This receptor was obtained from a human donor in good health. The CDR3 DNA reads TGTGCCAGCTCACCAATCCCCGGGTTGGGCAATCAGCCCCAGCATTTT. It codes for CASSPIPGLGNQPQHF.